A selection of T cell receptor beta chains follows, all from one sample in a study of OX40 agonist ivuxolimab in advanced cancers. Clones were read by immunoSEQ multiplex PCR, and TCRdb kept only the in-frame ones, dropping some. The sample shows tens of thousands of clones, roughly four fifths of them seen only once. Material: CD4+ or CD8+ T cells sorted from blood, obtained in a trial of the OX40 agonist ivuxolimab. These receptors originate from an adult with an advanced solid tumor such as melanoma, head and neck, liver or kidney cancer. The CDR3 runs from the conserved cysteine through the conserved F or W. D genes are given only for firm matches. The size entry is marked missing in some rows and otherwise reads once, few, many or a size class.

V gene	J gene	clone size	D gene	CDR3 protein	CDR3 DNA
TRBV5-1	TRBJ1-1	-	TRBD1	CASRLGRDRVSVFGEAFF	TGCGCCAGCAGGCTCGGTCGGGACAGGGTTTCAGTCTTCGGTGAAGCTTTCTTT
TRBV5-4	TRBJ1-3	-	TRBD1	CASSSDTGVGNTIYF	TGTGCCAGCAGCTCAGATACAGGGGTCGGAAACACCATATATTTT
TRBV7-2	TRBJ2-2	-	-	CASNDIATGELFF	TGTGCCAGCAATGATATCGCTACCGGGGAGCTGTTTTTT
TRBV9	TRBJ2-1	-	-	CASSPHPGLGNEQFF	TGTGCCAGCAGCCCCCACCCGGGGCTAGGGAATGAGCAGTTCTTC
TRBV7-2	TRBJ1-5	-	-	CASSLGSRGTNQPQHF	TGTGCCAGCAGCTTAGGATCCAGGGGAACTAATCAGCCCCAGCATTTT
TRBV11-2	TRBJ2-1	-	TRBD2	CASSPPAGDKGEQFF	TGTGCCAGCAGCCCTCCAGCGGGGGATAAAGGTGAGCAGTTCTTC
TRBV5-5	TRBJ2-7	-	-	CASSLRASGYSYEQYF	TGTGCCAGCAGCTTGCGAGCGTCGGGTTACTCCTACGAGCAGTACTTC
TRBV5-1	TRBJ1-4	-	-	CASNTGPTNEKLFF	TGCGCCAGCAACACAGGACCAACTAATGAAAAACTGTTTTTT
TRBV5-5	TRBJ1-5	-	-	CASSLDPGPGQPQHF	TGTGCCAGCAGCTTGGATCCGGGTCCGGGGCAGCCCCAGCATTTT
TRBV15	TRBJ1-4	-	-	CATSRDYRGTNEKLFF	TGTGCCACCAGCAGGGACTATAGGGGAACTAATGAAAAACTGTTTTTT
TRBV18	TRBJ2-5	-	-	CASSLLLGGTQYF	TGTGCCAGCTCACTTCTCCTCGGAGGGACCCAGTACTTC
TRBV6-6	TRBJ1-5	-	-	CASSYSTGGNQPQHF	TGTGCCAGCAGTTACTCGACGGGGGGCAATCAGCCCCAGCATTTT
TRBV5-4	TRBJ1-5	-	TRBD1	CASSLTGGNQPQHF	TGTGCCAGCAGCTTGACAGGGGGCAATCAGCCCCAGCATTTT
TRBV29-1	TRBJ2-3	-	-	CSVAPRLEGDTQYF	TGCAGCGTTGCCCCGCGGCTGGAGGGAGATACGCAGTATTTT
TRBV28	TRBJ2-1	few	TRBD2	CASSPGGSYNEQFF	TGTGCCAGCAGCCCGGGGGGCTCCTACAATGAGCAGTTCTTC
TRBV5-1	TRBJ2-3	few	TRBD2	CASKGLAGNTDTQYF	TGCGCCAGCAAGGGACTAGCGGGGAATACAGATACGCAGTATTTT
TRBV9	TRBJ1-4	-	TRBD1	CASSVGTGIEKLFF	TGTGCCAGCAGCGTCGGGACAGGGATTGAAAAACTGTTTTTT
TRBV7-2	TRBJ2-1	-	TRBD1	CASSFPGTGLKQFF	TGTGCCAGCAGCTTCCCCGGGACAGGGTTGAAGCAGTTCTTC
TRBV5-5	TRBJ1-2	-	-	CASSLDRDYYGYTF	TGTGCCAGCAGCTTGGACAGGGACTACTATGGCTACACCTTC
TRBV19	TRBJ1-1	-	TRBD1	CASSRQGARTEAFF	TGTGCCAGTAGCCGGCAGGGGGCGCGGACTGAAGCTTTCTTT
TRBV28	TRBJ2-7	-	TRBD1	CASRPMGTGEHEQYF	TGTGCCAGCAGACCAATGGGGACAGGGGAACACGAGCAGTACTTC
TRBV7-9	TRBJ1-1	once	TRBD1	CASTVQGGNTEAFF	TGTGCCAGCACCGTTCAGGGGGGGAACACTGAAGCTTTCTTT
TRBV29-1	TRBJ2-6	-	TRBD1	CSVEIRQGASGANVLTF	TGCAGCGTTGAAATCCGACAGGGGGCATCTGGGGCCAACGTCCTGACTTTC
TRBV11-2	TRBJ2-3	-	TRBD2	CASSFVRGLAASGTQYF	TGTGCCAGCAGCTTCGTCCGGGGACTAGCCGCGAGCGGCACGCAGTATTTT
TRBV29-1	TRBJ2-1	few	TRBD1	CSAQGPDYNEQFF	TGCAGCGCACAGGGGCCAGATTACAATGAGCAGTTCTTC
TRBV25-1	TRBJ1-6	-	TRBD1	CASSGFTGVKNSPLHF	TGTGCCAGCAGTGGATTCACAGGGGTAAAGAATTCACCCCTCCACTTT
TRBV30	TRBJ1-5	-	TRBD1	CAWSATGGKLPQHF	TGTGCCTGGAGTGCAACAGGGGGCAAGCTGCCCCAGCATTTT
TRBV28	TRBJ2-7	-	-	CASSQGRDEQYF	TGTGCCAGCAGTCAAGGGCGGGACGAGCAGTACTTC